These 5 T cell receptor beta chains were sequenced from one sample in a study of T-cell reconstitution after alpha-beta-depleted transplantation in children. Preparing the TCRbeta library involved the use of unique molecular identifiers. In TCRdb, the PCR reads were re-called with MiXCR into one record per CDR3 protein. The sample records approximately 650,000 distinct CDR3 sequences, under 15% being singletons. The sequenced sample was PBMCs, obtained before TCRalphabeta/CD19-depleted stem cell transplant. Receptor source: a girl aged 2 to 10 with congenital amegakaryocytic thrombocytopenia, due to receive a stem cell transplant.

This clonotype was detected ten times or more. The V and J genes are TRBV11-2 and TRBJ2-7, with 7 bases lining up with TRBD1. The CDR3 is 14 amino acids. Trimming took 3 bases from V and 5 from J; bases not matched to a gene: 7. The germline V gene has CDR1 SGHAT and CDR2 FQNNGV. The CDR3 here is CASSFLQGINEQYF. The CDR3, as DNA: TGTGCCAGCAGCTTCCTACAGGGGATCAACGAGCAGTACTTC.

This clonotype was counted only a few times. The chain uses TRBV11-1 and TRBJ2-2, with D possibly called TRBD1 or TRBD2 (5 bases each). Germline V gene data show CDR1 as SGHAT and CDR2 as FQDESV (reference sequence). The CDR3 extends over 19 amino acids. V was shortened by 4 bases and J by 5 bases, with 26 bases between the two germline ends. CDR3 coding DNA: TGTGCCAGCAGCTCAAAGGGGCGTAGCCTCCCTCCGGGGACCGGGGAGCTGTTTTTT. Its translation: CASSSKGRSLPPGTGELFF.

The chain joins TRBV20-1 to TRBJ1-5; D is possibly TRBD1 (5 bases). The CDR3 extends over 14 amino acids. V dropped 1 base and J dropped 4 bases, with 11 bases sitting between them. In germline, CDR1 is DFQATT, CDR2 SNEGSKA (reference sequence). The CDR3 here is CSARVPGGNQPQHF. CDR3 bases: TGCAGTGCTAGAGTGCCGGGGGGTAATCAGCCCCAGCATTTT.

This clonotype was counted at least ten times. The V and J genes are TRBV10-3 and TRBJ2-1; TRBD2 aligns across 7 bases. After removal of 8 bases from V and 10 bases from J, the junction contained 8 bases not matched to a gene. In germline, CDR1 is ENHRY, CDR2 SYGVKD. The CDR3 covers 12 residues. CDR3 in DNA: TGTGCCATCCGGGACTACGGAAAGGAGCAGTTCTTC. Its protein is CAIRDYGKEQFF.

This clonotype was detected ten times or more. CDR3 residues: CATSRGSAGLADTQYF. DNA of the CDR3: TGTGCCACCAGCAGAGGATCAGCGGGCCTAGCGGATACGCAGTATTTT. The chain recombines TRBV15 with TRBJ2-3; the D gene is possibly TRBD2 (6 bases). CDR3 length equals 16 residues. Trimming took off 1 base at V and 6 bases at J, with 17 bases between the two ends. Germline lookup yields CDR1 LNHNV and CDR2 YYDKDF (reference sequence).